This note documents a single T cell receptor (beta chain) sequence. The entry originates in a study of technical replicates of blood from several donors. The germline gives CDR1 MNHEY, CDR2 SMNVEV (reference sequence). Losses at the gene ends were 2 bases for V and 3 bases for J; bases not matched to a gene: 3. The CDR3 spans 14 residues. The method was immunoSEQ multiplex PCR; TCRdb's version includes in-frame clones alone and lacks a portion of them. The sample has approximately 15,000 clones; around 80% are singletons. Sequencing used PBMCs. This clonotype was sampled from a human donor in good health. The V gene is TRBV27, the J gene TRBJ1-2; 7 nucleotides align to TRBD1. The CDR3 DNA reads as TGTGCCAGCAGTTTACTCGGGACAGACTATGGCTACACCTTC. Amino acid sequence: CASSLLGTDYGYTF.